The rows below give T cell receptor beta chains drawn from one sample of a study of blood T cell repertoires in COVID-19. Generated by immunoSEQ multiplex PCR, the TCRdb table keeps only in-frame clones and is missing some. Of 200,000 to 250,000 clones in the sample, about 84% were seen once. What was sequenced was peripheral blood. The receptors were gathered from a human donor in a cohort sampled during active COVID-19. The CDR3 runs from the conserved cysteine through the conserved F or W.

V gene: TRBV24-1
CDR3 protein: CATSAPGAGSGTGELFF

V gene: TRBV7-2
CDR3 protein: CASSPNSPTVSYEQYF

V gene: TRBV27
CDR3 protein: CASRGGTASNQPQHF

V gene: TRBV18
CDR3 protein: CASSPRQGAVSYTF

V gene: TRBV29-1
CDR3 protein: CSVERDRGRGYTF

V gene: TRBV9
CDR3 protein: CASSVAGFGYNEQFF

V gene: TRBV10-3
CDR3 protein: CAIRSSGTSGSHRGNEQFF

V gene: TRBV4-1
CDR3 protein: CASSPYGGNQPQHF

V gene: TRBV28
CDR3 protein: CASSLIGQGDEKLFF

V gene: TRBV27
CDR3 protein: CASSLYYGLSYEQYF

V gene: TRBV10-2
CDR3 protein: CASSGGNTEAFF

V gene: TRBV14
CDR3 protein: CASSPSGGLATQYF

V gene: TRBV11-3
CDR3 protein: CASSLARTDEPPYNEQFF

V gene: TRBV4-1
CDR3 protein: CASSQSGEGAYYGYTF

V gene: TRBV12-3/TRBV12-4
CDR3 protein: CASSLQIGNTIYF

V gene: TRBV27
CDR3 protein: CASGIPGGYTF

V gene: TRBV7-9
CDR3 protein: CASSPDRAGNTIYF

V gene: TRBV7-2
CDR3 protein: CASSLFGGSLYEQYF

V gene: TRBV2
CDR3 protein: CASSESGYEQYF

V gene: TRBV4-2
CDR3 protein: CASSESGAFYEQYF

V gene: TRBV10-3
CDR3 protein: CAIRPGDADTQYF

V gene: TRBV29-1
CDR3 protein: CSVAPGTDTQYF

V gene: TRBV28
CDR3 protein: CASSTWDSYEQYF

V gene: TRBV19
CDR3 protein: CASKRPGLSGANVLTF

V gene: TRBV9
CDR3 protein: CASSVGAAADTQYF

V gene: TRBV11-2
CDR3 protein: CASSLVGGSSGRWTDTQYF

V gene: TRBV7-8
CDR3 protein: CASSLERHSTDTQYF

V gene: TRBV11-3
CDR3 protein: CASSSQASAGETQYF

V gene: TRBV29-1
CDR3 protein: CSVALASYEQYF

V gene: TRBV7-2
CDR3 protein: CASSLVINYGYTF

V gene: TRBV5-6
CDR3 protein: CASSSKGAANEKLFF

V gene: TRBV5-1
CDR3 protein: CASSLGQRHYEQYF

V gene: TRBV4-2
CDR3 protein: CASSRGTSGNRDIQYF

V gene: TRBV6-5
CDR3 protein: CASSYSGEYNEQFF

V gene: TRBV4-2
CDR3 protein: CASSLLSGTGPGELFF

V gene: TRBV9
CDR3 protein: CASSVGQGAYNEQFF

V gene: TRBV5-5
CDR3 protein: CASSLAGSLPNTEAFF

V gene: TRBV2
CDR3 protein: CASSRGRRNTEAFF

V gene: TRBV3-1/TRBV3-2
CDR3 protein: CAGGRSGANVLTF

V gene: TRBV28
CDR3 protein: CASSFFGDYSNQPQHF

V gene: TRBV10-3
CDR3 protein: CAISSPQGGSYEQYF

V gene: TRBV28
CDR3 protein: CASSTPARTGGNGYTF

V gene: TRBV3-1/TRBV3-2
CDR3 protein: CASSPQGLWGYTF

V gene: TRBV7-8
CDR3 protein: CASSSGLDLRNEQFF